Following are 12 T cell receptor beta chains from one sample sequenced in a study of blood T cells in healthy people across ages. Then a second PCR, running roughly 7 to 11 cycles, was carried out with a sample-barcoded 5' primer and a J-beta primer mix. TCRdb passed the 5' RACE reads through MiXCR, listing each CDR3 protein once. Of over a million distinct CDR3 sequences in the sample, more than 40% were seen once. The specimen was blood. All receptors come from a woman in her sixties or seventies in good health.

In its sample, this clonotype was seen a few times. This rearrangement joins TRBV12-3 or TRBV12-4 to TRBJ2-7; D possibly corresponds to TRBD2 (6 bases). This CDR3 comprises 13 residues. Between the trimmed V and J ends, which lost 3 bases and 6 bases, there was a span of 12 bases. This chain's CDR3 is CASSFAGYAEQYF. CDR3 coding DNA: TGTGCCAGCAGTTTTGCGGGATACGCCGAGCAGTACTTC.

The V call is TRBV10-1, the J call TRBJ2-3; 9 nucleotides line up with TRBD2. The germline CDR1 and CDR2 sequences are WNHNN and SYGVQD (reference sequence). V was pared by 2 bases and J by 4 bases, with 7 bases of the junction left unmatched. CDR3 size: 16 residues. The CDR3 nucleotides read TGCGCCAGCAGTGAGATTTGGGGACTAGCTTCAGATACGCAGTATTTT. It encodes CASSEIWGLASDTQYF.

The chain couples TRBV9 to TRBJ2-7; 7 nucleotides agree with TRBD1. The CDR3 extends over 14 amino acids. Germline V gene sequence: CDR1 SGDLS, CDR2 YYNGEE. Germline trimming cut 4 bases from V and 0 bases from J; bases unmatched to any gene: 4. CDR3 sequence reads: CASSPGQRSYEQYF. The CDR3 bases are TGTGCCAGCAGCCCGGGACAGCGCTCCTACGAGCAGTACTTC.

This clonotype was detected only a few times. V and J are TRBV7-9 and TRBJ2-5, with D possibly being TRBD2 (6 bases). V shed 5 bases and J shed 5 bases, with 18 bases lying between them. CDR3 length: 15 amino acids. From germline, CDR1 is SEHNR and CDR2 FQNEAQ (reference sequence). CDR3 DNA sequence: TGTGCCAGCAGCGGCCGGGGTGGACTATTCGAGACCCAGTACTTC. This sequence encodes CASSGRGGLFETQYF.

In regard to this clonotype: One end of the junction fails to match germline, which may point to a read error. The J gene is TRBJ1-5, the V gene TRBV6-6, with unresolved D. CDR1 MNHNY and CDR2 SVGAGI come from the germline V gene (reference sequence). This CDR3 region has 15 residues. The CDR3 DNA reads as TGTGCCAGCAGTATGGGTGGATATAGCAATCAGCCTCAGCATTTT. This codes for CASSMGGYSNQPQHF.

For this clonotype: A clone one base away is much larger, so this may be a read error. The chain carries TRBV24-1 and TRBJ2-5; a possible D gene is TRBD2 (6 bases). Deletions cut 6 bases from V and 2 bases from J, with 15 bases between. Germline V gene sequence: CDR1 KGHDR, CDR2 SFDVKD. This CDR3 contains 15 residues. The CDR3 DNA reads as TGTGCCACCAGTTGTCGGGTTGCGGGGCAAGAGACCCAGTACTTC. Residues: CATSCRVAGQETQYF.

The chain employs TRBV7-8 and TRBJ2-7; possible D gene TRBD1, 7 bases. CDR3 length equals 15 residues. Germline CDR1 reads SGHVS; CDR2 reads FQNEAQ. V was shortened by 5 bases and J by 6 bases, with 20 bases between the two germline ends. The CDR3 DNA reads as TGTGCCAGCAGCCCCCCGACAGGGCCGGGAGCCGAGCAGTACTTC. It codes for CASSPPTGPGAEQYF.

V and J are TRBV25-1 and TRBJ2-7; possibly TRBD1 or TRBD2 for D (5 bases each). The CDR3 covers 15 residues. CDR1 and CDR2 from the germline V gene are MGHDK and SYGVNS. V lost 5 bases to trimming and J lost 3 bases, with 17 bases between them. The CDR3 region has the DNA TGTGCCAGCAGTCACACCGGGGACGCAAACTACGAGCAGTACTTC. Amino acids: CASSHTGDANYEQYF.

The chain's CDR3 is CASSFETSGANVLTF. The CDR3, as DNA: TGTGCCAGCAGTTTTGAAACCTCTGGGGCCAACGTCCTGACTTTC. The rearrangement joins TRBV27 to TRBJ2-6; D gene uncertain. Trimming stripped 3 bases from V and 0 bases from J, with 6 bases between. CDR3 size: 15 residues. The germline CDR1 and CDR2 sequences are MNHEY and SMNVEV (reference sequence). Using reference TRBV27 and TRBJ2-6 for the parts outside the CDR3, the full variable domain is EAQVTQNPRYLITVTGKKLTVTCSQNMNHEYMSWYRQDPGLGLRQIYYSMNVEVTDKGDVPEGYKVSRKEKRNFPLILESPSPNQTSLYFCASSFETSGANVLTFGAGSRLTVL.

The CDR3 spells CASSFPIINYGYTF. The DNA of the CDR3 is TGTGCCAGCAGCTTCCCCATAATTAACTATGGCTACACCTTC. The rearrangement joins TRBV11-2 to TRBJ1-2; D gene ambiguous. V lost 3 bases, J lost 1 base, and 9 bases lay in between. Germline V gene lookup returns CDR1 SGHAT and CDR2 FQNNGV. The length of the CDR3 is 14 residues.

This chain uses TRBV20-1 with TRBJ1-3; TRBD1 might be the D (5 bases). This CDR3 comprises 16 residues. Between the trimmed V and J ends, which lost 5 bases and 5 bases, there was a span of 22 bases. Germline-derived CDR1 and CDR2 are DFQATT and SNEGSKA (reference sequence). In DNA, the CDR3 is TGCAGTGCTGTTCGGGGGAGCGGCTGGAGTAGAAACACCATATATTTT. Its protein is CSAVRGSGWSRNTIYF.

Only a few counts were recorded for this clonotype. This chain uses TRBV10-3 with TRBJ1-1; no definite D call. Germline V lookup: CDR1 ENHRY, CDR2 SYGVKD. Trimming cost V 3 bases and J 0 bases, with 11 bases left between them. This CDR3 contains 15 residues. The CDR3 is CAISDPPPMNTEAFF. The CDR3 coding sequence is TGTGCCATCAGTGATCCCCCCCCAATGAACACTGAAGCTTTCTTT.